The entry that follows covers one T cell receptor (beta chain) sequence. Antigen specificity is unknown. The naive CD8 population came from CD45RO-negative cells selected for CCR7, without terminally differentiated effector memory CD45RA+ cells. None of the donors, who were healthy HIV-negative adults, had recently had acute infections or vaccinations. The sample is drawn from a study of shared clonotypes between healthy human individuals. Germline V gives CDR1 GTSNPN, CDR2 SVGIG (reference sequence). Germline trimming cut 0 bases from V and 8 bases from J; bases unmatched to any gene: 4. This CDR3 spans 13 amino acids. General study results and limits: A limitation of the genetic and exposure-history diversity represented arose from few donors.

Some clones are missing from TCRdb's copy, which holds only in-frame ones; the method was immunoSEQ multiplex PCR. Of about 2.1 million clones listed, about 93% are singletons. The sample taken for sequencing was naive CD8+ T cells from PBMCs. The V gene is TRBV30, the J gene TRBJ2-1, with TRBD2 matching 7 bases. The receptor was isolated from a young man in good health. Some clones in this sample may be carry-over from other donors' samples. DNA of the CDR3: TGTGCCTGGAGTGTAGGCGGGAGCTATGAGCAGTTCTTC. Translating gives CAWSVGGSYEQFF.